This T cell receptor beta chain is from a study of control samples from healthy donors and cancer patients. This clone has only one observation. CDR1 MNHNY and CDR2 SVGAGI come from the germline V gene (reference sequence). V dropped 6 bases and J dropped 7; count of bases not matched to a gene: 15. CDR3 length: 16 residues. TCRdb's table, derived via immunoSEQ multiplex PCR, lists solely in-frame clones and lacks some. The table shows around 150,000 clones, with roughly 95% occurring only once. The J gene is TRBJ1-5, the V gene TRBV6-6; 7 nucleotides align to TRBD1. This TCR was sampled from a woman aged 30 to 39 in good health. The sequenced material came from blood. CDR3 loop: CASSYGGEGGGQPQHF. CDR3 nucleotides: TGTGCCAGCAGCTACGGCGGTGAAGGGGGCGGCCAGCCCCAGCATTTT.